This entry concerns a single TCR beta chain. Its antigen is unidentified. The germline V gene has CDR1 MNHEY and CDR2 SVGAGI. Trimming took 6 bases from V and 8 from J, leaving 17 bases between them. This CDR3 contains 14 residues. This sample was included in a study of cytomegalovirus exposure and HLA in healthy donors. Points from the study as a whole: V- and J-gene trimming of TCR beta was linked (in a later analysis) to a missense DCLRE1C variant. CMV antigen specificity of a few CMV-associated chains was confirmed in vitro. In an earlier analysis, productive rearrangement rates for most beta V segments clustered near 87% or 30%.

A multiplex PCR was run with 60 Vbeta primers and 13 Jbeta primers. Data came from immunoSEQ multiplex PCR; TCRdb stores just in-frame clones and leaves some out. The profile shows 50,000 to 60,000 clones, 73% of them singletons. Sequenced material: PBMCs. The clonotype was recovered from a man aged 18 to 35 in good health and CMV-seronegative. The chain recombines TRBV6-5 with TRBJ2-1; maybe TRBD2 (6 bases). CDR3: CASRSGTDIDEQFF. CDR3 bases: TGTGCCAGCAGGTCGGGGACTGACATCGATGAGCAGTTCTTC.